This T cell receptor beta chain was captured in a study of OX40 agonist ivuxolimab in advanced cancers. About the study: In this cohort, patients received ivuxolimab, an agonistic anti-OX40 (CD134) antibody. Aged about 20 to 85 with a mean of approximately 57 years, they were almost 85% male. Study findings and constraints: Expanded peripheral T cell antigen specificity was not determined.

Clones were sequenced by immunoSEQ multiplex PCR, and TCRdb holds only the in-frame ones, with some missing. The sample lists 50,000 to 65,000 clones, around 85% seen once, with roughly 0.99% in the top ten. CDR1 is MNHEY, CDR2 SVGAGI, per germline. CDR3 size: 14 residues. The V gene lost 5 bases and the J gene lost 4 bases, with 14 bases spanning the gap. On this clone itself: Its antigen remains unidentified.

The sequenced sample was CD4+ or CD8+ T cells sorted from blood, obtained in a trial of the OX40 agonist ivuxolimab. The gene calls are TRBV6-5 and TRBJ1-1; D ambiguous. The TCR originated in an adult with an advanced solid tumor such as melanoma, head and neck, liver or kidney cancer. In nucleotides, the CDR3 is TGTGCCAGCAGTCGCGGGCCCCTTAGCACTGAAGCTTTCTTT. Translating it yields CASSRGPLSTEAFF.